This record looks at one TCR beta chain sequence and its context. This sample was taken from a study of blood T cell repertoires in COVID-19. Turning to the study itself: Donors in the United States, Italy and Spain gave samples during acute or convalescent COVID-19. T cells, B-cell-depleted T cells, or PBMCs provided the cDNA or gDNA that served as material.

Original processing notes: Reference gene primer amplification gave nucleated cell count estimates. Data came from immunoSEQ multiplex PCR; TCRdb stores just in-frame clones and leaves some out. V, J and clone size derive from that table, while D and trimming were established from the DNA sequence. The sample holds about 240,000 clones; around 86% are singletons and the top ten take under 15%. The CDR3 contains 12 residues. Looked up from germline, CDR1 is SGHVS and CDR2 is FQNEAQ. The V end was cut by 5 bases, the J end by 6 bases, with 10 bases between. This receptor was identified in a woman aged 60-75 years with active or convalescent COVID-19. The sequenced sample consisted of peripheral blood. The J gene is TRBJ1-2, the V gene TRBV7-8; D call uncertain. CDR3 protein: CASSPYPDGYTF. CDR3 bases: TGTGCCAGCAGCCCCTACCCGGATGGCTACACCTTC.